This TCR beta chain was sequenced for a study of tumor-infiltrating lymphocytes in primary liver carcinoma. Joint extraction of RNA and DNA used roughly 20-33 mg of bulk tissue that was unsorted. Every tumor sample analyzed contained over 75% viable tumor cells. With regard to this clonotype: What it binds is unknown. Because it lacks the conserved phenylalanine or tryptophan at the end, this CDR3 is likely a read error. The DNA is left out, because the CDR3 cannot be placed on it with certainty; the CDR3 is given as TCRdb lists it.

Points from the study as a whole: It was tumor-adjacent and tumor-blood pairs that overlapped less than tumor region pairs did. Tumor tissue displayed a significantly greater top-250-clone fraction than blood (p = 0.039). Only about 8-25% of top clones were detected in all five tumor regions.

Germline assignment: CDR1 SGHAT and CDR2 FQNNGV. The CDR3 spans 14 amino acids, including both terminal residues. Priming with a constant-region primer yielded TCR beta cDNA from about 500 ng total RNA. Investigators got TCR beta libraries out of three nested multiplex PCR rounds, done with slightly modified ARM-PCR. Two initial PCR rounds of ten to eleven cycles each paired TRBV1-TRBV30 forward primers with a C-beta reverse primer. MiXCR, run by TCRdb on the multiplex PCR reads, gives a single entry per CDR3 protein. The repertoire has tens of thousands of distinct CDR3 sequences, about 70% of them found once; the top ten carry 25%.

The sequenced material came from liver tumor tissue from sampling region 2. Noted subset: tumor region T2, inferior pole. The chain has TRBV11-2 and TRBJ1-2; the D segment call TRBD1 is taken from the table without a DNA check. This sequence originates from a man aged 40-49 years with primary liver carcinoma and hepatitis B virus infection. CDR3 sequence reads: CASRERDTTYGYIL.